This TCR beta chain was identified during a study of cytomegalovirus exposure and HLA in healthy donors listed by TCRdb under 2017. About the study as a whole: In an earlier analysis of several hundred of the donors, approximately 260 Gb of sequence data and some 120 million unique TCR beta sequences from about 179 million T cells were reported. Approximately 310 gigabases of sequencing data and around 88 million unique TCR sequences made up an early release that covered some 640 HLA-typed donors. Of the roughly 410 genotyped donors, 65% to 90% were placed in the genetic ancestry cluster associated with self-reported Caucasian donors. The aim of the study was to test whether cataloging public T cell receptors could identify signatures of past pathogen exposure. Using immunosequencing, the study profiled T cell repertoires from around 680 subjects and related those repertoires to cytomegalovirus serostatus. Besides the first cohort of hundreds of subjects, a separate validation cohort made up of 120 different subjects was used. To predict cytomegalovirus infection status, the study brought together high-throughput TCR immunosequencing, statistical association of individual TCRs with disease status, and machine learning. In a later analysis, previously published TCR beta repertoires from fewer than 750 donors were re-analyzed and high-resolution HLA genotyping was added so that TCR occurrence patterns could be studied. The later analysis used no new phenotypic data to find candidate immune exposures, relying instead on TCR beta sequences and their occurrence across donors. To decide whether each TCR beta V gene segment behaved as functional or pseudogenic, an earlier analysis of fewer than 750 of the donors relied on high-throughput TCR beta sequencing. Donor age, sex, ethnicity and CMV serostatus were compiled alongside the repertoire data. Genome-wide SNP genotypes for about three fifths of the roughly 670 donors were used in a later genetic analysis, which treated that subset as a discovery cohort. All discovery cohort repertoires had been generated using a single sequencing platform. Class I and class II HLA loci were covered by the typing at four-digit resolution. The number of donors typed differed by locus, with about 629-640 for A, B, C, DRB1 and DQB1, over 500 for DQA1, 600 to 610 for DPA1, and around 460 for DPB1. Because of strong linkage in the cohort, four or five DR-DQ haplotypes were treated as single units for association and clustering. Among 398 genotyped donors of the cohort, an average of approximately 240,000 unique TCR beta nucleotide sequences were sequenced per donor, roughly 18% of them non-productive. General conclusions and limits of the study: The study listed over 150 TCR beta chains as associated with cytomegalovirus. It was suggested by the authors that the approach could potentially be generalized to other disease states and immunological phenotypes. According to a later genetic analysis, donors in an Asian-associated ancestry cluster had fewer N-insertions in productive TCRs than the approximately 700-donor mean. The 87-base-pair reads could not distinguish some IMGT-functional V segments, including TRBV6-2 and TRBV6-3, so those segments were excluded. CMV serostatus was the only immune exposure information available for the cohort. Broadly in line with IMGT annotations, most TCR beta V segments showed up in productive rearrangements about 90% or about 30% of the time in an earlier analysis of under 700 of the donors. An association between a missense DCLRE1C variant and V-gene and J-gene trimming of TCR beta chains was found in a later genetic analysis and replicated in an independent cohort. A later analysis found that HLA-associated TCR beta chains were more clonally expanded and had lower generation probabilities than equally common non-associated chains. While some public TCRs were present in many individuals, most TCR sequences turned up only very rarely across donors. The classifier was reported to diagnose cytomegalovirus status with high specificity and sensitivity in both the original cohort and the validation cohort. A cluster of highly shared sequence variants was judged likely to be a technical artifact of the sequencing pipeline. Strong co-occurrence of HLA alleles, especially DR and DQ, made assigning TCR associations to individual alleles difficult. A later analysis associated about 17,000 TCR beta sequences with specific HLA alleles at a false discovery rate of 0.05. Only TCR beta chains were sequenced in this cohort, and the absence of alpha or paired-chain data limited detectable features. A later analysis found that TCR association rates varied across HLA loci, with DRB1 alleles showing the most associated TCRs and HLA-C alleles the fewest. In a later analysis, most CMV-associated TCR beta chains were found to appear HLA-restricted, with HLA associations seemingly driven largely by CMV exposure. Roughly 15 rarely observed V segments, including chromosome 9 orphons, were excluded from the earlier analysis of approximately 600 of the donors because counts were too low. Linkage disequilibrium might explain the correlated functional status among segregating V segments, but an unknown experimental factor could not be excluded. Because some donors lacked HLA typing at each locus, the association tests relied only on the typed subset. In a later analysis, several top co-occurrence clusters were reported to appear linked to parvovirus B19, influenza, CMV and Epstein-Barr virus. In vitro tests confirmed that a few of the cytomegalovirus-associated TCR beta chains recognize cytomegalovirus antigens. Presence/absence analyses assumed roughly uniform sequencing depth across donors, an assumption that may not hold. A further reported finding was that TCR beta sequences accurately predicted the HLA-A and HLA-B alleles for most subjects in the first cohort.

Inclusive of the bounding cysteine and phenylalanine, the CDR3 is 14 residues long. Only CDR3 DNA is held: 42 bases, read in frame from base 1. V gives up 3 bases and J gives up 2 bases, and the segment between their germline ends measures 11 bases. CDR1 KGHSH and CDR2 LQKENI were looked up in the germline V gene. The cohort was made up of approximately 700 healthy bone marrow donors. At the time of sampling, every cohort member was nominally healthy, though immune exposures that went unrecorded were likely present. The donor tested CMV seronegative, placing the donor among the roughly 400 seronegative members of the cohort. Every donor gave a peripheral blood sample, and the peripheral blood mononuclear cells from that sample were used for TCR beta sequencing. Genomic DNA was extracted from the blood cell samples with the Qiagen DNeasy Blood Extraction Kit. This clone has only a few counts. Its antigen is not yet known. No base quality information exists; no much larger clone differs at one position.

The protocol used for the library was the immunoSEQ multiplex PCR assay. A mixture of 60 forward primers for TCR Vbeta segments and 13 reverse primers for TCR Jbeta segments was used in the multiplex PCR. A multiplex PCR assay on genomic DNA amplified the CDR3 region of rearranged TCR beta genes. The Illumina HiSeq System was used to sequence the amplified TCR beta libraries as 87-base-pair reads. The paper's data handling went like this. In a later analysis, 80 million or so unique TCR beta chains were counted across the 500 to 700 repertoires, and roughly 10 million of these chains were shared by at least two donors. Raw reads were error-corrected and collapsed into unique sequences with a nearest-neighbor algorithm that merged closely related sequences to remove PCR and sequencing errors. V, D and J gene segments were assigned by aligning CDR3 sequences to IMGT reference sequences. For a sequence to be retained, a match of at least six nucleotides was required to both a V gene segment and a J gene segment. Rearrangements were classified as productive when the CDR3 lacked stop codons and remained in frame with V and J, and all other rearrangements were classified as non-productive. CDR3 was defined according to IMGT convention as the region running from the second conserved V-encoded cysteine to the conserved J-encoded phenylalanine. The earlier analysis of about 570 of the donors excluded any sequence lacking an unambiguous match to a single V gene segment. In an earlier analysis of some 590 of the donors, a V segment was called functional when productive rearrangements were above 56.7%, and segregating when the standard deviation between donors exceeded 5%. To diagnose cytomegalovirus status from the catalog of TCR beta chain sequences, a statistical classification framework was built. A later analysis assigned V and J genes by comparing TCR nucleotide sequences with IMGT/GENE-DB human TR gene sequences. A later analysis assigned CDR3 sequences and most-parsimonious VDJ recombination scenarios with the TCRdist pipeline. In a later analysis, every TCR beta chain was defined by the combination of its CDR3 amino acid sequence and its V-gene family, and reads without a unique V-gene family were dropped. To address suspected cross-contamination and a sequencing artifact, a later analysis removed approximately 590 highly shared, low-generation-probability nucleotide sequences. In a later analysis, a clonal expansion index was calculated for each public chain from normalized within-repertoire ranks of inferred template counts. In a later analysis, generation probabilities were computed using a VDJ recombination model fitted to out-of-frame rearrangements, and the results were checked against IGoR. A later analysis scored TCR-TCR, TCR-HLA and TCR-CMV co-occurrence with hypergeometric tests, applying a repertoire-size bias correction to TCR pairs. In a later analysis, false discovery rates were estimated by permuting HLA or CMV assignments 20 times. In a later analysis, co-occurring TCRs were grouped using DBSCAN, and TCRdist sequence similarity was added for clustering within HLA-allele-positive subsets. Repertoires with fewer than 30,000 or more than 120,000 public chains were left out of co-occurrence clustering, as were five repertoires with anomalous nucleotide sharing. This is the immuneACCESS table as TCRdb keeps it, with only in-frame sequences that have V and J called. A part of the clones is gone; compared with another copy, unresolved V genes explain less than half, and the rest is unexplained. The V and J calls and the clone size are those of that table, but D and trimming were determined from the DNA. The sample includes 100,000 to 150,000 clones, with about 84% observed a single time. Clones ranked in the top ten supply around 4% of the sample.

This receptor was taken from a man between 40 and 49 years old in good health and CMV-seronegative. Sequenced: PBMCs. The chain employs TRBV18 and TRBJ2-7, with TRBD2 as a weak D call on 5 bases. The DNA is TGTGCCAGCTCACCGAGTGGACTGACCTACGAGCAGTACTTC. Translated, this is CASSPSGLTYEQYF.